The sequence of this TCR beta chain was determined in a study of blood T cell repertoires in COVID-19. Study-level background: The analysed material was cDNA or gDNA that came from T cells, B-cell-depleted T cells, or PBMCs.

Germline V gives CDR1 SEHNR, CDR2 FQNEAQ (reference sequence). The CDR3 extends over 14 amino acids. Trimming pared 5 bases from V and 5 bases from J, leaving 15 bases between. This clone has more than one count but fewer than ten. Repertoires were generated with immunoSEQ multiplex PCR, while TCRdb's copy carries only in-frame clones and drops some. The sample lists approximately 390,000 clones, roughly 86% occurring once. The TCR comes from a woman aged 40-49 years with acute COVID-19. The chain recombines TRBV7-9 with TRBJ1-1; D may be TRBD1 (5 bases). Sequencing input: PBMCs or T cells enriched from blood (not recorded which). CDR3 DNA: TGTGCCAGCAGCCAGCAGGGATGGAGTACTGAAGCTTTCTTT. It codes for CASSQQGWSTEAFF.